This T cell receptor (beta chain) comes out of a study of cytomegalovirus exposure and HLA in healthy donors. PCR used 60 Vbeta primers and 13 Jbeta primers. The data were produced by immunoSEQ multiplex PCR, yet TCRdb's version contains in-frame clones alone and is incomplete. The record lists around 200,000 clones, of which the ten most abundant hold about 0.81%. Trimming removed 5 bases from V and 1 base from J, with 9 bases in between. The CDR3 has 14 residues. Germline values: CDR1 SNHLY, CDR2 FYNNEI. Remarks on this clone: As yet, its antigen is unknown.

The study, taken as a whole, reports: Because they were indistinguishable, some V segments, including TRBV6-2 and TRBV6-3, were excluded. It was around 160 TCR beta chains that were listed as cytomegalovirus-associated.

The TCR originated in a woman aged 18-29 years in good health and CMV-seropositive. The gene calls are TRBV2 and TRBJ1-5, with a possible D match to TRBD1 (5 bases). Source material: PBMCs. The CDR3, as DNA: TGTGCCAGCAGTTCCCAGGGAAGCAATCAGCCCCAGCATTTT. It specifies CASSSQGSNQPQHF.